Listed below are T cell receptor beta chains from one sample, sequenced in a study of blood T cell repertoires in COVID-19. Assay used: immunoSEQ multiplex PCR; TCRdb lists only in-frame clones, some missing. This sample has approximately 80,000 clones; about nine tenths occur once, and the top ten carry roughly 45%. The specimen was peripheral blood. These receptor sequences come from a human donor in a cohort sampled during active COVID-19. The CDR3 runs from the conserved cysteine through the conserved F or W. The D gene is left open where the match is weak. Part of the rows lack a size; the others show once, few, many or a class for expanded clones.

V	size	J	D	CDR3	DNA
TRBV5-4	.	TRBJ2-7	TRBD2	CASSLVVGGPNEQYF	TGTGCCAGCAGCTTGGTAGTGGGAGGGCCCAACGAGCAGTACTTC
TRBV7-3	.	TRBJ1-5	.	CASSLHRGQPQHF	TGTGCCAGCAGCTTACACAGAGGGCAGCCCCAGCATTTT
TRBV3-1/TRBV3-2	.	TRBJ2-2	TRBD1	CASSPSPGQGARITGELFF	TGTGCCAGCAGCCCATCCCCGGGACAGGGGGCGCGGATCACCGGGGAGCTGTTTTTT
TRBV27	.	TRBJ1-4	.	CASSFQRGSEKLFF	TGTGCCAGCAGTTTTCAGAGGGGGAGCGAAAAACTGTTTTTT
TRBV12-5	.	TRBJ2-5	.	CASGPPRGETQYF	TGTGCTAGTGGCCCTCCCAGGGGAGAGACCCAGTACTTC
TRBV30	.	TRBJ1-1	.	CAWRSFDMNTEAFF	TGTGCCTGGAGATCTTTCGACATGAACACTGAAGCTTTCTTT
TRBV5-1	.	TRBJ2-7	TRBD1	CASQRTGDDHEQYF	TGCGCCAGCCAGAGGACAGGGGACGATCACGAGCAGTACTTC
TRBV27	.	TRBJ2-7	TRBD2	CASSFREGNYEQYF	TGTGCCAGCAGTTTTAGGGAGGGCAACTACGAGCAGTACTTC
TRBV6-5	.	TRBJ2-3	.	CASKTTGRDTQYF	TGTGCCAGCAAGACTACAGGGAGAGATACGCAGTATTTT
TRBV24-1	.	TRBJ2-5	TRBD2	CATRGGGGGGSETQYF	TGTGCCACCCGTGGGGGCGGCGGGGGGGGATCAGAGACCCAGTACTTC
TRBV13	.	TRBJ2-7	.	CASSAGAGRAEAYEQYF	TGTGCCAGCAGCGCGGGGGCAGGGCGTGCAGAGGCCTACGAGCAGTACTTC
TRBV10-3	.	TRBJ2-2	TRBD2	CAISAGTSGRRGTGELFF	TGTGCCATCAGTGCAGGGACTAGCGGGAGACGGGGCACCGGGGAGCTGTTTTTT
TRBV3-1/TRBV3-2	.	TRBJ2-1	TRBD2	CASSHTTRGSSYNEQFF	TGTGCCAGCAGTCACACCACTCGCGGGAGTTCCTACAATGAGCAGTTCTTC
TRBV7-4	medium-sized	TRBJ1-1	.	CASSFSYRVTEAFF	TGTGCCAGCAGCTTCAGTTACAGGGTTACTGAAGCTTTCTTT
TRBV2	.	TRBJ2-3	.	CASAVEGATDTQYF	TGTGCCAGCGCCGTGGAGGGGGCAACAGATACGCAGTATTTT
TRBV6-2/TRBV6-3	.	TRBJ2-3	.	CASSRTGLLTDTQYF	TGTGCCAGCAGTCGTACGGGACTCCTCACAGATACGCAGTATTTT
TRBV7-3	once	TRBJ2-1	TRBD2	CASSSNVGLAGRNEQFF	TGTGCCAGCAGCTCAAATGTGGGACTAGCGGGAAGGAATGAGCAGTTCTTC
TRBV7-7	few	TRBJ2-7	.	CASSPLPTGSYEQYF	TGTGCCAGCAGCCCATTACCGACAGGTTCCTACGAGCAGTACTTC
TRBV6-1	.	TRBJ1-5	TRBD1	CASSERTDRVVYQPQHF	TGTGCCAGCAGTGAGAGGACGGACAGGGTAGTGTATCAGCCCCAGCATTTT
TRBV5-8	.	TRBJ2-5	.	CASSLWRQRETQYF	TGTGCCAGCAGCTTGTGGAGACAGCGAGAGACCCAGTACTTC
TRBV12-2	.	TRBJ1-1	.	CASRFAGDRGVTEAFF	TGTGCAAGTCGCTTTGCCGGTGACAGGGGAGTCACTGAAGCTTTCTTT
TRBV15	.	TRBJ2-7	.	CAPRYRASYEQYF	TGTGCCCCTCGGTACAGGGCCTCCTACGAGCAGTACTTC
TRBV6-1	.	TRBJ2-3	TRBD2	CASSDTSGGATDTQYF	TGTGCCAGCAGTGATACTAGCGGGGGGGCCACAGATACGCAGTATTTT
TRBV9	.	TRBJ2-1	.	CASSKNTPDEQFF	TGTGCCAGCAGCAAAAATACACCCGATGAGCAGTTCTTC
TRBV5-6	.	TRBJ1-6	.	CASSLQRTNSPLHF	TGTGCCAGCAGCCTACAACGGACAAATTCACCCCTCCACTTT
TRBV2	.	TRBJ1-5	.	CASGAVGNQPQHF	TGTGCCAGCGGAGCAGTGGGTAATCAGCCCCAGCATTTT
TRBV11-2	.	TRBJ2-7	TRBD1	CASSFPGQSSYEQYF	TGTGCCAGCAGCTTTCCGGGACAGAGCTCCTACGAGCAGTACTTC
TRBV5-1	.	TRBJ1-1	TRBD1	CASSSGQMNTEAFF	TGCGCCAGCAGCTCGGGACAGATGAACACTGAAGCTTTCTTT
TRBV5-1	few	TRBJ2-3	TRBD1	CASSPGQTSTDTQYF	TGCGCCAGCAGTCCGGGACAGACTAGCACAGATACGCAGTATTTT
TRBV19	few	TRBJ2-7	TRBD1	CASSSDRGGYEQYF	TGTGCCAGTAGTTCGGACAGGGGGGGCTACGAGCAGTACTTC
TRBV7-2	.	TRBJ2-1	TRBD2	CASSLSFPRTSGYNEQFF	TGTGCCAGCAGCTTAAGCTTCCCCCGGACTAGCGGGTATAATGAGCAGTTCTTC
TRBV5-1	.	TRBJ2-7	.	CASSSGGVGEQYF	TGCGCCAGCAGCTCCGGAGGAGTGGGGGAGCAGTACTTC
TRBV18	.	TRBJ2-1	TRBD2	CASSPGVVLAGRNEQFF	TGTGCCAGCTCACCAGGGGTTGTGCTAGCGGGAAGAAATGAGCAGTTCTTC
TRBV7-3	.	TRBJ2-7	TRBD1	CASSLRTGGSYEQYF	TGTGCCAGCAGCTTAAGGACAGGTGGATCCTACGAGCAGTACTTC
TRBV27	.	TRBJ2-3	.	CASSFLGADTQYF	TGTGCCAGCAGTTTTTTGGGGGCCGATACGCAGTATTTT
TRBV3-1/TRBV3-2	.	TRBJ2-1	TRBD1	CASKRTGDGEQFF	TGTGCCAGCAAAAGGACAGGGGATGGTGAGCAGTTCTTC
TRBV18	.	TRBJ2-3	TRBD2	CASSSAIPAGAADTQYF	TGTGCCAGCTCATCCGCAATCCCCGCGGGAGCGGCAGATACGCAGTATTTT
TRBV29-1	.	TRBJ2-1	.	CSVEDSSGLFF	TGCAGCGTTGAAGATTCCAGTGGTCTGTTCTTC
TRBV6-2/TRBV6-3	.	TRBJ2-1	.	CASSYSTPLANEQFF	TGTGCCAGCAGTTACAGTACCCCACTAGCCAATGAGCAGTTCTTC
TRBV28	.	TRBJ1-1	.	CASTQPEGRGVTEAFF	TGTGCCAGCACCCAACCGGAGGGGCGGGGGGTAACTGAAGCTTTCTTT
TRBV10-3	.	TRBJ1-1	.	CAISDRGFTEAFF	TGTGCCATCAGTGACAGGGGTTTCACTGAAGCTTTCTTT
TRBV7-2	.	TRBJ1-1	TRBD1	CASSLATLGQAEAFF	TGTGCCAGCAGCTTAGCTACCCTCGGACAGGCTGAAGCTTTCTTT
TRBV11-3	few	TRBJ2-7	TRBD1	CASSSGTVPSAKYF	TGTGCCAGCAGCTCAGGGACAGTACCCAGCGCAAAGTACTTC
TRBV24-1	.	TRBJ2-1	.	CATSDLPPNNEQFF	TGTGCCACCAGTGATTTGCCCCCCAACAATGAGCAGTTCTTC
TRBV7-3	.	TRBJ1-1	.	CASSLTAYTEAFF	TGTGCCAGCAGCTTGACAGCCTACACTGAAGCTTTCTTT
TRBV3-1/TRBV3-2	.	TRBJ1-5	.	CASSQDPTGQPQHF	TGTGCCAGCAGCCAAGATCCGACAGGACAGCCCCAGCATTTT
TRBV19	.	TRBJ1-2	.	CASSKEDYGYTF	TGTGCCAGTAGTAAGGAGGACTATGGCTACACCTTC
TRBV9	few	TRBJ1-6	.	CASSVGGSSGSPLHF	TGTGCCAGCAGCGTAGGAGGGTCCTCAGGTTCACCCCTCCACTTT
TRBV19	.	TRBJ2-5	TRBD2	CASSKGTSGSRETQYF	TGTGCCAGTAGCAAAGGGACTAGCGGGAGCCGAGAGACCCAGTACTTC
TRBV3-1/TRBV3-2	.	TRBJ2-1	TRBD2	CASRGLAGTNEQFF	TGTGCCAGCAGGGGGCTAGCGGGAACCAATGAGCAGTTCTTC
TRBV7-2	.	TRBJ2-1	.	CASSLRGGRDNEQFF	TGTGCCAGCAGCTTAAGGGGGGGCCGTGACAATGAGCAGTTCTTC
TRBV5-8	.	TRBJ1-5	.	CASSLLGGGGNQPQHF	TGTGCCAGCAGCTTGCTTGGGGGGGGAGGCAATCAGCCCCAGCATTTT
TRBV6-4	.	TRBJ2-7	.	CASSDSGGSPYEQYF	TGTGCCAGCAGTGACTCGGGGGGTAGTCCCTACGAGCAGTACTTC
TRBV11-2	.	TRBJ1-4	TRBD1	CASSLFKGGQGVTNEKLFF	TGTGCCAGCAGCTTATTCAAAGGGGGACAGGGCGTAACTAATGAAAAACTGTTTTTT
TRBV28	.	TRBJ2-7	TRBD2	CASKTSGPYEQYF	TGTGCCAGCAAAACTAGCGGCCCCTACGAGCAGTACTTC
TRBV19	.	TRBJ2-3	TRBD2	CASRLLAGVSTDTQYF	TGTGCCAGTAGGTTGTTGGCGGGAGTGTCCACAGATACGCAGTATTTT
TRBV19	.	TRBJ2-1	.	CASAGSGSDYNEQFF	TGTGCCAGTGCAGGTTCCGGTTCGGACTACAATGAGCAGTTCTTC
TRBV5-8	.	TRBJ2-7	.	CANAELYEQYF	TGTGCCAACGCCGAGCTCTACGAGCAGTACTTC
TRBV11-3	.	TRBJ2-5	.	CASSLGAGNNQETQYF	TGTGCCAGCAGCTTAGGGGCGGGGAACAACCAAGAGACCCAGTACTTC